This T cell receptor beta chain was found in a study of blood T cells in healthy people across ages. The wider study: About one barcoded beta molecule per two T cells came from capture by template switching.

Trimming took off 1 base at V and 7 bases at J, with 23 bases between the two ends. CDR3 length: 17 amino acids. Germline V gene data show CDR1 as KGHSH and CDR2 as LQKENI. Using a J-beta primer mix together with a sample-barcoded 5' primer, a second PCR was run for about 6 to 11 cycles. MiXCR, applied by TCRdb to the 5' RACE reads, yields one record per CDR3 protein. The top ten clones hold roughly 37% of a sample with more than 700,000 distinct CDR3 sequences, around half of them seen once. Sequencing was performed on blood. The V call is TRBV18, the J call TRBJ2-7, with D tentatively TRBD2 (5 bases). The source of this sequence is a man older than 75 in good health. In DNA, the CDR3 is TGTGCCAGCTCACCACGCATAGCGTACTCGAGAAACAATGAGCAGTACTTC. This codes for CASSPRIAYSRNNEQYF.